This T cell receptor beta chain was sequenced in a study of beta chain bispecific antibodies for T cell cancers (dated by TCRdb to 2020 to 2022). For the wider study: Healthy donor T cells were cocultured with T cell leukemia lines and bispecific antibodies, then TRBV sequencing of surviving cells measured the depletion of each TRBV family. Study-level results and caveats: Leukemia cell line cells were mixed with normal T cells in each sequenced sample, and most of the targeted TRBV signal was derived from the leukemia cells rather than from the normal T cells.

The libraries included unique molecular identifier barcodes, and the barcodes were used to quantify clonotypes. Qiagen AllPrep DNA/RNA Micro kits were used to isolate total RNA, and an Agilent TapeStation was used to check RNA quality. TCR beta libraries were built by 5' RACE: cDNA synthesis followed by two PCR steps using TCR beta constant-region gene-specific primers. TCR beta libraries were sequenced on an Illumina MiSeq platform. Concerning the study's data processing: MIGEC, MiXCR and VDJtools were used for read processing. The frequency of each clonotype was calculated as the fraction of all unique molecular identifiers in the sample that belonged to that clonotype. TCRdb passed the public sequencing reads through fastp at Q25 and MiXCR, retaining productive beta sequences. Rows are unified per CDR3 protein, each entry keeping the most common DNA and genes. The V and J calls reflect TCRdb's pipeline rather than the authors' work. For this sample the table gives several thousand distinct CDR3 sequences, of which less than 2.5% were detected only once. The ten largest clones capture approximately 72% of the sample.

The sample holds many counts of this clonotype. Its antigen remains unidentified. Per-nucleotide qualities are absent, and no much larger clonotype sits a single base away. Explained via the paper, the treatment or condition label denotes: alpha-CD19 control bispecific (anti-CD19 x anti-CD3). For two to three days, T cells were expanded from blood mononuclear cells using either the anti-CD3 antibody OKT3 or CD3/CD28 Dynabeads. Anti-CD19 bispecific antibody cocultures served as comparators for TRBV sequencing; in separate killing assays, anti-CD19 had no effect on Jurkat or HPB-ALL cells. The culture conditions for expanded T cells were RPMI 1640 plus 10% fetal bovine serum, recombinant human IL-2 (approximately 100 IU/ml) and IL-7 (roughly 4.5 ng/ml). For cocultures, around 5 x 10^4 normal T cells were combined with around 5 x 10^4 target cells and bispecific antibody in 100 ul and incubated for about 15 hours at 37 degrees C. Each bispecific antibody was composed of two single-chain variable fragments, which were expressed in a single-chain diabody format with a His tag. The effector T cells were obtained from healthy human donors, with peripheral blood mononuclear cells isolated from leukapheresis samples by Ficoll density gradient centrifugation.

The sample here was T cells from a healthy donor cultured with Jurkat leukemia cells, taken from a culture containing an anti-CD19 bispecific antibody. The sequence derives from a human donor in good health. Some clones in this sample may be carry-over from other donors' samples.

The nucleotide sequence is given as TGTGCCAGCAGTTTAGGGGAGTATAACGAGCAGTACTTC. The translation is CASSLGEYNEQYF. Rearrangement joined TRBV27 to TRBJ2-7, and TRBD2 may be the D gene, going by 5 matching bases. As encoded in the germline V gene (reference sequence), CDR1 is MNHEY while CDR2 is SMNVEV. A distance of 10 bases separates the germline ends of V and J, which lose 2 bases and 5 bases respectively. The CDR3 starts with the cysteine, ends with the phenylalanine, and has 13 residues. Solely the CDR3 DNA is kept, with 39 bases framed from the first base.